A selection of T cell receptor beta chains follows, all from one sample in a study of T cells after yellow fever vaccination. Using its own MiXCR run on the 5' RACE reads, TCRdb lists one record per CDR3 protein. The repertoire consists of 250,000 or so distinct CDR3 sequences, with about 3.5% occurring once and the leading ten covering under 20%. Sequenced here: PBMCs, sampled 15 days after the yellow fever booster vaccination. The receptors shown here come from a man between 18 and 29 years old who received the YFV17D yellow fever vaccine. The CDR3 runs from the conserved cysteine through the conserved F or W. D genes are given only for firm matches.

TRBV29-1	-	TRBJ1-2	CSVELDGLYGYTF
TRBV18	-	TRBJ1-1	CASSPNFPNTEAFF
TRBV5-1	-	TRBJ2-5	CASSPPWGGSEETQYF
TRBV7-2	TRBD1	TRBJ1-2	CASSLDFQGAGGYTF
TRBV5-4	TRBD1	TRBJ1-4	CASSRQGATEKLFF
TRBV4-1	-	TRBJ2-3	CASSQSNLADTQYF
TRBV7-9	-	TRBJ1-1	CASSLGVLSPRGEAFF
TRBV6-5	-	TRBJ1-2	CASDLYGYTF
TRBV10-3	TRBD2	TRBJ2-3	CAISFETSGAQGTQYF
TRBV6-5	TRBD2	TRBJ2-7	CASSAGTRAVEQYF
TRBV5-1	-	TRBJ2-5	CASSLASYKETQYF
TRBV18	TRBD1	TRBJ1-3	CASSPYPGQGTGNTIYF
TRBV12-3/TRBV12-4	-	TRBJ2-1	CASSLLQGDNEQFF
TRBV18	-	TRBJ1-5	CASSFTVGGNSNQPQHF
TRBV6-5	TRBD1	TRBJ1-2	CASRAPGTGGYGYTF
TRBV20-1	-	TRBJ2-1	CSARGSGAPILEQFF
TRBV6-2/TRBV6-3	TRBD1	TRBJ1-2	CATSIDREEYGYTF
TRBV6-2/TRBV6-3	-	TRBJ2-7	CASSYYGSSYEQYF
TRBV10-3	-	TRBJ2-7	CAISEEYGDSYEQYF
TRBV4-1	-	TRBJ1-5	CASSQEWTVHQPQHF
TRBV5-6	-	TRBJ2-1	CASSLLTRTNEQFF
TRBV10-3	TRBD1	TRBJ1-2	CAISGTGAGIDGYTF
TRBV28	TRBD2	TRBJ2-3	CASSLGSAGGTDTQYF
TRBV11-1	-	TRBJ2-2	CASSLARELFF
TRBV7-7	-	TRBJ2-1	CASSLCLGNEQFF
TRBV5-1	TRBD1	TRBJ1-3	CASSFQGQGASGNTIYF
TRBV6-1	-	TRBJ1-6	CASSEPLLARINSPLHF
TRBV29-1	TRBD1	TRBJ2-5	CSVGTGGETQYF
TRBV27	-	TRBJ1-6	CTSSFLAPETGNSPLHF
TRBV6-2/TRBV6-3	TRBD2	TRBJ2-2	CASRLHGTSGGPTGELFF
TRBV23-1	-	TRBJ2-3	CASRSSPNSSTDTQYF
TRBV19	TRBD1	TRBJ1-2	CASTVEGQGNGYTF
TRBV12-3/TRBV12-4	-	TRBJ1-2	CASSRQAYYGYTF
TRBV28	TRBD2	TRBJ2-1	CASSQLGAGGLMKNYNEQFF
TRBV7-6	TRBD1	TRBJ2-7	CASSPRQGLSEQYF
TRBV2	-	TRBJ2-2	CASGGLNTGELFF
TRBV23-1	TRBD2	TRBJ2-5	CASSPPSGGEETQYF
TRBV7-2	-	TRBJ2-5	CASSLVGGLPETQYF
TRBV2	-	TRBJ1-6	CASSESGVSPLHF
TRBV15	-	TRBJ2-3	CATSTSDTQYF
TRBV6-6	-	TRBJ1-5	CASSYPTDQPQHF
TRBV7-9	TRBD2	TRBJ2-2	CASSFLAGANTGELFF
TRBV27	TRBD2	TRBJ2-3	CASSLGNSGGTDTQYF